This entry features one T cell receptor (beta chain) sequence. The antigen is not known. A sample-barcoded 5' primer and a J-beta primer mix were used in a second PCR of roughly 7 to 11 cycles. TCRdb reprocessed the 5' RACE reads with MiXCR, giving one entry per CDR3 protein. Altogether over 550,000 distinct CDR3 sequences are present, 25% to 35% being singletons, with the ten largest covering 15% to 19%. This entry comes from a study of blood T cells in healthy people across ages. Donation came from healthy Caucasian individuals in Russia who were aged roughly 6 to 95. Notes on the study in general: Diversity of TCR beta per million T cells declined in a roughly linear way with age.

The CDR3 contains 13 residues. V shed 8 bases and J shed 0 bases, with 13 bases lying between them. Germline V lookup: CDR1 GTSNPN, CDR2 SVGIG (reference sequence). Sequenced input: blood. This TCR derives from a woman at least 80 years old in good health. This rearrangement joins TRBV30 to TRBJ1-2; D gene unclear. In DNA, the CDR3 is TGTGCCACCTACCCCGGGACTAACTATGGCTACACCTTC. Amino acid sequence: CATYPGTNYGYTF.